These T cell receptor beta chains were read from a single sample in a study of response to subunit inactivated influenza vaccine. TCRdb used MiXCR to reprocess the RT-PCR reads, holding one entry per CDR3 protein. The data contain 500,000 or so distinct CDR3 sequences, approximately 17% of them singletons. Specimen: CD4+ T cells sorted from PBMCs, collected around 25 months after vaccination. The receptors come from a man aged 50-75 years who received an inactivated influenza vaccine. CDR3s include the opening cysteine and the closing phenylalanine or tryptophan. Each record gives: V gene, clone size, J gene, D gene, CDR3 protein, CDR3 DNA. D genes are given only for firm matches. Not all rows give a size; the values are once, few, many and, for expanded clones, a class.

TRBV24-1	few	TRBJ2-7	TRBD2	CATSGPGSGTSGSKQYF	TGTGCCACCAGTGGGCCGGGGTCCGGGACTAGCGGGAGCAAGCAGTACTTC
TRBV7-8	few	TRBJ1-5	NA	CASSLGAGRPQPQHF	TGTGCCAGCAGCTTAGGGGCAGGCCGGCCCCAGCCCCAGCATTTT
TRBV5-1	NA	TRBJ2-1	TRBD1	CASSDRGYNEQFF	TGCGCCAGCAGCGACAGGGGTTACAATGAGCAGTTCTTC
TRBV28	NA	TRBJ2-2	NA	CASGLEPGELFF	TGTGCCAGCGGTTTAGAGCCCGGGGAGCTGTTTTTT
TRBV10-3	few	TRBJ2-1	TRBD2	CAISESSLAGGPYEQFF	TGTGCCATCAGTGAGTCCTCACTAGCGGGAGGGCCCTATGAGCAGTTCTTC
TRBV6-2/TRBV6-3	NA	TRBJ1-2	TRBD1	CASSYPPGQGPGYTF	TGTGCCAGCAGTTATCCACCGGGACAGGGGCCAGGCTACACCTTC
TRBV4-1	few	TRBJ1-2	NA	CASSAYGGARGYTF	TGCGCCAGCAGCGCTTATGGGGGGGCGCGGGGCTACACCTTC
TRBV6-2/TRBV6-3	few	TRBJ2-1	TRBD1	CASSYGPSVRDRVNNEQFF	TGTGCCAGCAGTTACGGGCCCTCCGTTCGGGACAGGGTTAACAATGAGCAGTTCTTC
TRBV20-1	NA	TRBJ2-3	NA	CSVRGGGTDTQYF	TGCAGTGTGAGAGGGGGTGGGACAGATACGCAGTATTTT
TRBV20-1	NA	TRBJ1-1	NA	CSATPQRHWGAAEAFF	TGCAGTGCTACCCCTCAACGTCATTGGGGCGCGGCTGAAGCTTTCTTT
TRBV18	few	TRBJ2-3	TRBD1	CASSPMTGGTDTQYF	TGTGCCAGCTCACCAATGACAGGGGGTACAGATACGCAGTATTTT
TRBV20-1	many	TRBJ2-6	NA	CSARDSSPSSGANVLTF	TGCAGTGCTAGAGATTCGAGCCCCAGCTCTGGGGCCAACGTCCTGACTTTC
TRBV7-3	NA	TRBJ2-3	NA	CASSSVAGTSPSTDTQYF	TGTGCCAGCAGCTCCGTGGCGGGAACCTCCCCAAGCACAGATACGCAGTATTTT
TRBV29-1	NA	TRBJ1-2	TRBD1	CSALGQGALGLNGYTF	TGCAGCGCTCTCGGACAGGGGGCTCTAGGACTCAATGGCTACACCTTC
TRBV28	NA	TRBJ2-7	NA	CASRGPEQYF	TGTGCCAGCAGAGGGCCTGAGCAGTACTTC
TRBV2	few	TRBJ1-3	TRBD1	CASSEGQGNSGNTIYF	TGTGCCAGCAGCGAAGGACAGGGAAACTCTGGAAACACCATATATTTT
TRBV20-1	NA	TRBJ2-7	NA	CSAIDGKTYEQYF	TGCAGTGCGATCGACGGTAAGACCTACGAGCAGTACTTC
TRBV3-1	few	TRBJ2-7	NA	CASSQMEGASEQYF	TGTGCCAGCAGCCAAATGGAAGGGGCAAGCGAGCAGTACTTC
TRBV12-3/TRBV12-4	few	TRBJ1-4	NA	CASSTGLRGTEKLFF	TGTGCCAGCAGTACCGGACTGCGAGGTACTGAAAAACTGTTTTTT
TRBV29-1	few	TRBJ1-2	NA	CSVQGRDYGYTF	TGCAGCGTTCAAGGCCGTGACTATGGCTACACCTTC
TRBV28	NA	TRBJ2-7	NA	CASSTPGGVPYEQYF	TGTGCCAGCAGTACTCCCGGGGGCGTTCCCTACGAGCAGTACTTC
TRBV10-3	few	TRBJ2-7	NA	CAIAQDPYEQYF	TGTGCCATTGCTCAAGATCCCTACGAGCAGTACTTC
TRBV5-1	few	TRBJ2-1	TRBD1	CASSLDAGGYNEQFF	TGCGCCAGCAGCTTGGATGCAGGGGGCTACAATGAGCAGTTCTTC
TRBV12-3/TRBV12-4	many	TRBJ1-1	NA	CASRPGTYHTEAFF	TGTGCCAGCAGGCCCGGGACATATCACACTGAAGCTTTCTTT
TRBV4-2	many	TRBJ1-5	NA	CASSQDRAGRNQPQHF	TGTGCCAGCAGCCAAGATAGGGCAGGGCGCAATCAGCCCCAGCATTTT
TRBV5-1	NA	TRBJ2-1	TRBD2	CASSLRSRTSVYNEQFF	TGCGCCAGCAGCTTGAGGTCTCGGACTAGCGTGTACAATGAGCAGTTCTTC
TRBV3-1	NA	TRBJ2-7	TRBD2	CASSQERRERYEQYF	TGTGCCAGCAGCCAAGAACGGCGGGAGCGGTACGAGCAGTACTTC
TRBV29-1	few	TRBJ1-1	NA	CSGVRTAQTEAFF	TGCAGCGGCGTACGGACAGCTCAGACTGAAGCTTTCTTT
TRBV7-2	NA	TRBJ1-2	NA	CASSLVRESGYTF	TGTGCCAGCAGCTTAGTCCGGGAGAGTGGCTACACCTTC
TRBV7-9	few	TRBJ2-1	TRBD2	CASSWGLARNEQFF	TGTGCCAGCAGCTGGGGACTAGCGAGGAATGAGCAGTTCTTC
TRBV25-1	few	TRBJ2-1	TRBD2	CASSELSGRGNEQFF	TGTGCCAGCAGTGAACTGAGCGGGAGGGGTAATGAGCAGTTCTTC
TRBV15	NA	TRBJ2-7	NA	CATSTLGPGGTYEQYF	TGTGCCACCAGCACGTTGGGGCCAGGAGGAACCTACGAGCAGTACTTC
TRBV3-1	NA	TRBJ1-1	NA	CASSLDGRTEAFF	TGTGCCAGCAGCCTGGACGGACGGACTGAAGCTTTCTTT
TRBV4-2	NA	TRBJ2-1	NA	CASSPTRSGLNNEQFF	TGTGCCAGCAGCCCTACACGGAGCGGGCTTAACAATGAGCAATTCTTC
TRBV5-5	NA	TRBJ2-5	NA	CASSFMKGETQYF	TGTGCCAGCAGCTTTATGAAGGGAGAGACCCAGTACTTC
TRBV6-1	NA	TRBJ2-2	NA	CASRTAGKITGELFF	TGTGCCAGCAGGACGGCAGGCAAAATCACCGGGGAGCTGTTTTTT
TRBV12-3/TRBV12-4	few	TRBJ2-2	TRBD1	CASSRQGVRTGELFF	TGTGCCAGCAGCCGACAGGGGGTTCGCACCGGGGAGCTGTTTTTT
TRBV10-3	NA	TRBJ2-2	NA	CAIREMLTGELFF	TGTGCCATCAGGGAGATGCTAACCGGGGAGCTGTTTTTT
TRBV4-1	NA	TRBJ2-7	TRBD1	CASRRVTGESSYEQYF	TGCGCCAGCAGACGCGTTACAGGGGAGAGCTCCTACGAGCAGTACTTC
TRBV5-1	NA	TRBJ2-2	TRBD1	CATRGSNTGELFF	TGCGCCACCAGGGGGTCGAACACCGGGGAGCTGTTTTTT
TRBV10-3	few	TRBJ2-5	NA	CAISDPPGETQYF	TGTGCCATCAGTGACCCCCCGGGGGAGACCCAGTACTTC
TRBV30	NA	TRBJ1-2	NA	CAWSPPGRGYGYTF	TGTGCCTGGAGTCCGCCTGGCAGGGGCTATGGCTACACCTTC
TRBV29-1	NA	TRBJ2-1	TRBD1	CSVSRGYNEQFF	TGCAGCGTAAGCAGGGGGTACAATGAGCAGTTCTTC
TRBV5-5	NA	TRBJ2-7	TRBD1	CASSLDQGAAYEQYF	TGTGCCAGCAGCTTGGATCAGGGGGCGGCCTACGAGCAGTACTTC
TRBV20-1	few	TRBJ2-7	NA	CSAKILRGMSSYEQYF	TGCAGTGCTAAGATCCTCCGAGGAATGAGCTCCTACGAGCAGTACTTC
TRBV5-1	NA	TRBJ1-2	NA	CASSLDRHSGGYTF	TGCGCCAGCAGCTTGGACAGACATTCTGGGGGCTACACCTTC
TRBV9	few	TRBJ2-2	NA	CASSARQAGNTGELFF	TGTGCCAGCAGCGCCCGACAGGCGGGGAACACCGGGGAGCTGTTTTTT
TRBV24-1	few	TRBJ2-1	NA	CATSDLGGQGYNEQFF	TGTGCCACCAGTGATTTGGGAGGGCAGGGTTACAATGAGCAGTTCTTC
TRBV18	NA	TRBJ2-2	NA	CASSPMSVTGANTGELFF	TGTGCCAGCTCACCAATGTCTGTGACAGGAGCGAACACCGGGGAGCTGTTTTTT
TRBV6-1	NA	TRBJ2-2	TRBD1	CASSNRGITGELFF	TGTGCCAGCAGCAACAGGGGCATCACCGGGGAGCTGTTTTTT
TRBV5-1	NA	TRBJ1-1	NA	CASSEGSNTEAFF	TGCGCCAGCAGTGAAGGGTCAAACACTGAAGCTTTCTTT
TRBV12-3/TRBV12-4	NA	TRBJ2-7	NA	CASSPMGLAYEQYF	TGTGCCAGCAGTCCCATGGGGCTGGCCTACGAGCAGTACTTC
TRBV7-8	NA	TRBJ1-5	NA	CASSLVPGNSNQPQHF	TGTGCCAGCAGCTTAGTTCCGGGTAATAGCAATCAGCCCCAGCATTTT
TRBV4-2	NA	TRBJ2-7	NA	CASSQGSGRGPLIAPKTGEQYF	TGTGCCAGCAGCCAGGGGTCCGGGAGGGGGCCTTTAATAGCACCTAAAACAGGCGAGCAGTACTTC